One and the same sample provided the 29 T cell receptor beta chains below, sequenced in a study of cytomegalovirus exposure and HLA in healthy donors. The PCR used 60 Vbeta and 13 Jbeta primers. TCRdb keeps only in-frame clones here, not all; method: immunoSEQ multiplex PCR. The top ten hold 0.45% to 0.5% of the sample, which has about 210,000 clones, roughly 78% seen once. Sequenced input: PBMCs. The receptors were gathered from a boy aged 5-17 years in good health and CMV-seronegative.

This clone has more than one count but fewer than ten. The chain links TRBV25-1 to TRBJ1-1, with D hard to call. The V and J ends lost 8 bases and 0 bases respectively, with 7 bases between them. Germline-derived CDR1 and CDR2 are MGHDK and SYGVNS. This CDR3 region has 12 residues. The CDR3 here is CASSSVNTEAFF. The CDR3 DNA reads TGTGCCAGCTCATCGGTGAACACTGAAGCTTTCTTT.

The chain carries TRBV5-6 and TRBJ2-7; TRBD1 matches 7 bases. Per the germline V gene, CDR1 is SGHDT and CDR2 is YYEEEE. V lost 5 bases and J lost 0; bases outside the gene matches: 5. The CDR3 has 14 residues. The CDR3, as DNA: TGTGCCAGCAGACCGGACAGGACCTCCTACGAGCAGTACTTC. It encodes CASRPDRTSYEQYF.

The chain recombines TRBV5-6 with TRBJ1-1; 9 nucleotides align to TRBD1. The CDR3 has 15 residues. CDR1 is SGHDT, CDR2 YYEEEE, per germline. V was pared by 4 bases and J by 5 bases, with 9 bases of the junction left unmatched. CDR3 residues: CASSGTTGGWTEAFF. The CDR3 bases are TGTGCCAGCAGCGGAACTACAGGGGGCTGGACTGAAGCTTTCTTT.

The rearrangement links TRBV18 to TRBJ2-3; tentative D call: TRBD2 (6 bases). Trimming pared 0 bases from V and 6 bases from J, leaving 16 bases between. The CDR3 extends over 16 amino acids. Per germline, CDR1 KGHSH and CDR2 LQKENI. CDR3 sequence: CASSPPQAGRPDTQYF. The CDR3 region has the DNA TGTGCCAGCTCACCACCGCAGGCGGGGCGTCCCGATACGCAGTATTTT. The full variable domain, in which reference TRBV18 and TRBJ2-3 provide the parts outside the CDR3, is NAGVMQNPRHLVRRRGQEARLRCSPMKGHSHVYWYRQLPEEGLKFMVYLQKENIIDESGMPKERFSAEFPKEGPSILRIQQVVRGDSAAYFCASSPPQAGRPDTQYFGPGTRLTVL.

The V and J genes are TRBV29-1 and TRBJ1-6; possible D gene TRBD1, 5 bases. The CDR3 totals 13 residues. Per germline, CDR1 SQVTM and CDR2 ANQGSEA. Trimming pared 4 bases from V and 9 bases from J, leaving 13 bases between. CDR3 sequence reads: CSVAPGGGSPLHF. For the CDR3, the DNA is TGCAGCGTTGCCCCGGGGGGTGGTTCACCCCTCCACTTT.

This chain joins TRBV4-1 and TRBJ2-7; D may be TRBD2 (5 bases). Trimming took 1 base from V and 6 from J, leaving 13 bases between them. The germline V gene encodes CDR1 MGHRA and CDR2 YSYEKL. The CDR3 covers 14 residues. Here the CDR3 DNA reads TGCGCCAGCAGCCAAGTCGGTGGGCGGGCCGAGCAGTACTTC. Amino acid sequence: CASSQVGGRAEQYF.

The V call is TRBV7-9, the J call TRBJ2-7, with TRBD1 as a possible D gene (6 bases). Germline V gene data show CDR1 as SEHNR and CDR2 as FQNEAQ (reference sequence). The CDR3 consists of 14 residues. V gave up 3 bases and J gave up 0 bases, with 9 bases separating them. As DNA, the CDR3 is TGTGCCAGCAGCTTCGACAGGACCTCCTACGAGCAGTACTTC. Amino acid sequence: CASSFDRTSYEQYF.

The V call is TRBV7-9, the J call TRBJ1-1; D is perhaps TRBD1 (6 bases). This CDR3 spans 13 amino acids. V was clipped by 6 bases and J by 1 base, with 9 bases between them. Germline CDR1 is SEHNR and CDR2 is FQNEAQ (reference sequence). Here the CDR3 DNA reads TGTGCCAGCAGTTCGGACAGGAACACTGAAGCTTTCTTT. Translated: CASSSDRNTEAFF.

The chain joins TRBV30 to TRBJ1-3; 7 bases match TRBD1. This CDR3 spans 14 amino acids. The V segment lost 5 bases and the J segment 4 bases; nucleotides outside the gene matches: 8. Germline values: CDR1 GTSNPN, CDR2 SVGIG (reference sequence). The CDR3 sequence is CAWSGGIRGNTIYF. In DNA, the CDR3 is TGTGCCTGGTCAGGGGGGATTCGGGGAAACACCATATATTTT. The full variable domain, rest sourced from reference TRBV30 and TRBJ1-3, is SQTIHQWPATLVQPVGSPLSLECTVEGTSNPNLYWYRQAAGRGLQLLFYSVGIGQISSEVPQNLSASRPQDRQFILSSKKLLLSDSGFYLCAWSGGIRGNTIYFGEGSWLTVV.

CDR3 DNA sequence: TGCGCCAGCAGCAGGCGGGGGGGGGCCCCGGCATCAGATACGCAGTATTTT. This gives the protein CASSRRGGAPASDTQYF. The rearrangement links TRBV4-1 to TRBJ2-3; TRBD2 matches 9 bases. The trim removed 5 bases at V and 4 bases at J, leaving 13 bases unmatched. The length of the CDR3 is 17 residues. CDR1 and CDR2 (germline): MGHRA, YSYEKL.

In its sample, this clone was seen a few times. The J gene is TRBJ1-4, the V gene TRBV5-1; possible D gene TRBD1, 6 bases. This CDR3 is built from 15 residues. The germline gives CDR1 SGHRS, CDR2 YFSETQ. V was trimmed by 4 bases and J by 8 bases, leaving 18 bases between them. CDR3 nucleotide sequence: TGCGCCAGCAGCGCGGACGGGGGGCGCGAGGAAAAACTGTTTTTT. It encodes CASSADGGREEKLFF.

The CDR3 DNA follows: TGTGCCAGTAGTATCGGGACTTCTAAAGAGACCCAGTACTTC. Amino acids: CASSIGTSKETQYF. The gene calls are TRBV19 and TRBJ2-5; weak D call: TRBD2 (6 bases). The V end lost 3 bases, the J end lost 3 bases, and 11 bases lay between the germline ends. Looked up from germline, CDR1 is LNHDA and CDR2 is SQIVND (reference sequence). The CDR3 covers 14 residues. Filled out from reference TRBV19 and TRBJ2-5, the complete variable domain reads DGGITQSPKYLFRKEGQNVTLSCEQNLNHDAMYWYRQDPGQGLRLIYYSQIVNDFQKGDIAEGYSVSREKKESFPLTVTSAQKNPTAFYLCASSIGTSKETQYFGPGTRLLVL.

The gene calls are TRBV30 and TRBJ1-4, with 9 positions matching TRBD1. This CDR3 is 15 amino acids long. Trimming took 3 bases from V and 4 from J; bases not matched to a gene: 6. The germline CDR1 and CDR2 sequences are GTSNPN and SVGIG (reference sequence). This CDR3 reads CAWRRMTGGNEKLFF. The CDR3 DNA sequence: TGTGCCTGGAGGAGAATGACAGGGGGTAATGAAAAACTGTTTTTT.

CDR3 in DNA: TGCGCCAGCACCCAACGACAGGGAAGAGGCGGGGAGCTGTTTTTT. Residues: CASTQRQGRGGELFF. This chain connects TRBV5-1 to TRBJ2-2; TRBD1 agrees at 7 bases. V lost 6 bases to trimming and J lost 7 bases; unmatched junction nucleotides: 12. This CDR3 has 15 residues. Germline V gene data show CDR1 as SGHRS and CDR2 as YFSETQ.

The chain has TRBV2 and TRBJ1-1; D is possibly TRBD1 (5 bases). This CDR3 is built from 15 residues. CDR1 SNHLY and CDR2 FYNNEI come from the germline V gene. V was shortened by 8 bases and J by 4 bases, with 20 bases between the two germline ends. In nucleotides, the CDR3 is TGTGCCAGCTCCTCACTCCAGGGAAGGACCACTGAAGCTTTCTTT. Translation: CASSSLQGRTTEAFF.

The chain employs TRBV10-3 and TRBJ2-3; 10 nucleotides align to TRBD2. The CDR3 loop spans 15 amino acids. CDR1 and CDR2 from the germline V gene are ENHRY and SYGVKD. V gave up 6 bases and J gave up 6 bases; unmatched junction bases: 9. CDR3 nucleotide sequence: TGTGCCATCAGCCAGCGGGAGGGCGGTACGGATACGCAGTATTTT. Amino acid sequence: CAISQREGGTDTQYF.

The chain links TRBV5-6 to TRBJ2-5, with D perhaps TRBD2 (5 bases). The CDR3 consists of 13 residues. V was cut by 0 bases and J by 12 bases, with 15 bases left in between. The germline V gene has CDR1 SGHDT and CDR2 YYEEEE. The CDR3 loop is CASSLGVVQEEYF. CDR3 coding DNA: TGTGCCAGCAGCTTGGGGGTTGTCCAGGAGGAGTACTTC.

This clone was observed a handful of times. V usage is TRBV2 and J usage is TRBJ1-2; 9 positions agree with TRBD1. The V gene's germline CDR1 is SNHLY and CDR2 FYNNEI. Germline trimming cut 7 bases from V and 2 bases from J; bases unmatched to any gene: 8. This CDR3 has 15 residues. In nucleotides, the CDR3 is TGTGCCAGCACACGTTTAGGGACAGGGAACTATGGCTACACCTTC. Protein: CASTRLGTGNYGYTF.

This clone was picked up a small number of times. V gene TRBV6-5 combines with J gene TRBJ2-6; D is undetermined. Germline CDR1 is MNHEY and CDR2 is SVGAGI. There are 14 residues in the CDR3. V lost 5 bases, J lost 0 bases, and 5 bases lay in between. As DNA, the CDR3 is TGTGCCAGCAGTGGCAGCTCTGGGGCCAACGTCCTGACTTTC. It is translated as CASSGSSGANVLTF.

The chain carries TRBV4-1 and TRBJ2-5; 12 bases fit TRBD2. There are 18 residues in the CDR3. Germline V gene lookup returns CDR1 MGHRA and CDR2 YSYEKL. The trim removed 1 base at V and 5 bases at J, leaving 11 bases unmatched. CDR3 sequence: CASSQGMSASGRGETQYF. For the CDR3, the DNA is TGCGCCAGCAGCCAAGGGATGTCCGCTAGCGGGAGGGGGGAGACCCAGTACTTC.

The J gene is TRBJ2-7, the V gene TRBV19; weak D call: TRBD2 (5 bases). Trimming left V 0 bases short and J 4 bases short, with 16 bases between. Looked up from germline, CDR1 is LNHDA and CDR2 is SQIVND (reference sequence). The CDR3 is 16 amino acids. The CDR3 is CASSIDLEGVIYEQYF. CDR3 sequence (DNA): TGTGCCAGTAGTATAGATCTCGAGGGTGTAATATACGAGCAGTACTTC.

This sequence joins TRBV11-2 and TRBJ2-3, with 12 bases fitting TRBD2. The V and J ends lost 1 base and 6 bases, in that order; junction bases with no gene match: 8. This CDR3 comprises 17 residues. Per germline, CDR1 SGHAT and CDR2 FQNNGV. The CDR3 DNA reads TGTGCCAGCAGCTTAGTCGGGGGACTAGCGGGTGTTGATACGCAGTATTTT. It is translated as CASSLVGGLAGVDTQYF.

With respect to this clone: Germline is not matched at one junction end, which may reflect a read error. This chain connects TRBV7-7 to TRBJ1-2, with a possible D match to TRBD1 (6 bases). Germline V lookup: CDR1 SSHAT, CDR2 FNYEAQ (reference sequence). This CDR3 is 10 amino acids long. CDR3 nucleotide sequence: TGTGCTAGCAGGGCTACCGGGACAATCTTC. Translation: CASRATGTIF.

Here the CDR3 DNA reads TGTGCCAGCAGCGTTACCGGGACAGGCCCCTGGGGCTACACCTTC. It specifies CASSVTGTGPWGYTF. This chain joins TRBV9 and TRBJ1-2; TRBD1 agrees at 8 bases. V lost 2 bases to trimming and J lost 8 bases; unmatched junction nucleotides: 11. Germline loops: CDR1 SGDLS, CDR2 YYNGEE. There are 15 residues in the CDR3. The whole variable domain, remainder taken from reference TRBV9 and TRBJ1-2, is DSGVTQTPKHLITATGQRVTLRCSPRSGDLSVYWYQQSLDQGLQFLIQYYNGEERAKGNILERFSAQQFPDLHSELNLSSLELGDSALYFCASSVTGTGPWGYTFGSGTRLTVV.

Points on this clone: The same CDR3 arises from other DNA sequences in this sample as well. The chain is built from TRBV11-3 and TRBJ2-7; D gene unclear. Germline CDR1 reads SGHNT; CDR2 reads YENEEA. The CDR3 sequence is 13 residues long. V shed 1 base and J shed 3 bases, with 7 bases lying between them. This CDR3 reads CASSLGLVYEQYF. CDR3 bases: TGTGCCAGCAGCTTAGGGCTGGTCTACGAGCAGTACTTC.

The genes are TRBV5-4 and TRBJ2-7; maybe TRBD2 (6 bases). The germline V gene encodes CDR1 SGHNT and CDR2 YYREEE (reference sequence). The CDR3 is 14 residues long. V was cut by 4 bases and J by 0 bases, with 11 bases left in between. This CDR3 reads CASSGRTSSYEQYF. In DNA form, the CDR3 reads TGTGCCAGCAGCGGGAGGACAAGCTCCTACGAGCAGTACTTC.

This chain links TRBV5-1 with TRBJ2-5, with 8 bases matching TRBD1. Germline V gene lookup returns CDR1 SGHRS and CDR2 YFSETQ. V lost 0 bases and J lost 5; bases outside the gene matches: 9. This CDR3 region has 16 residues. CDR3 in DNA: TGCGCCAGCAGCTTGGAGGTGTCAGGGGGCCTGGAGACCCAGTACTTC. Translation: CASSLEVSGGLETQYF.

On this clone: At one end, the junction sequence differs from germline, possibly due to a read error. J is TRBJ1-5 and V is TRBV5-8; maybe TRBD1 (5 bases). The CDR3 spans 14 residues. Germline V gene data show CDR1 as SGHTS and CDR2 as YDEGEE. CDR3 bases: TGTGCCAGCGGCTTGAGGGGTAGCAATCAGCCCCAGCATTTT. Encoded protein: CASGLRGSNQPQHF.

The rearrangement joins TRBV28 to TRBJ1-2; 7 nucleotides match TRBD1. V dropped 2 bases and J dropped 1; count of bases not matched to a gene: 4. The CDR3 runs 15 residues. Germline-derived CDR1 and CDR2 are MDHEN and SYDVKM. The CDR3 coding sequence is TGTGCCAGCAGTTTAGTTGGGACAGTTAACTATGGCTACACCTTC. Translating it yields CASSLVGTVNYGYTF.